This entry lists 7 T cell receptor beta chains sequenced from one sample in a study of blood T cell repertoires in COVID-19. TCRdb's copy holds only in-frame clones and misses some; the assay was immunoSEQ multiplex PCR. The sample has about 140,000 clones, about 79% seen once. The material sequenced was peripheral blood. The receptors come from an elderly woman with active or convalescent COVID-19.

The chain uses TRBV30 and TRBJ1-4; 7 bases agree with TRBD1. The V and J ends lost 8 bases and 7 bases, in that order; junction bases with no gene match: 13. CDR1 GTSNPN and CDR2 SVGIG come from the germline V gene (reference sequence). CDR3 length: 14 residues. The CDR3 loop reads CAGKTGTGGEKLFF. CDR3 DNA sequence: TGTGCCGGAAAGACAGGGACCGGGGGTGAAAAACTGTTTTTT.

The chain carries TRBV29-1 and TRBJ2-1, with 10 bases identical to TRBD1. The CDR3 runs 14 residues. J gave up 4 bases and V 6 bases, and 6 bases lay outside the gene matches. Germline V lookup: CDR1 SQVTM, CDR2 ANQGSEA. The DNA for the CDR3 is TGCAGCGTGGCCGGGACAGGGGTTTACAATGAGCAGTTCTTC. It is translated as CSVAGTGVYNEQFF.

This chain joins TRBV19 and TRBJ2-7; possible D gene TRBD2, 5 bases. Germline V gene lookup returns CDR1 LNHDA and CDR2 SQIVND (reference sequence). The CDR3 has 15 residues. V lost 1 base and J lost 4, with 14 bases in between. CDR3: CASSIGSSARYEQYF. The CDR3 DNA sequence: TGTGCCAGTAGTATAGGGAGTAGCGCAAGATACGAGCAGTACTTC.

This clone was observed a single time. The rearrangement joins TRBV4-1 to TRBJ1-1; TRBD1 aligns across 7 bases. Looked up from germline, CDR1 is MGHRA and CDR2 is YSYEKL. CDR3 length equals 19 residues. Trimming cost V 2 bases and J 6 bases; bases outside gene matches: 21. CDR3 residues: CASSQPIRGRRSTWSEAFF. In nucleotides, the CDR3 is TGCGCCAGCAGCCAACCTATTAGGGGGCGGAGAAGTACCTGGTCTGAAGCTTTCTTT.

This clone turned up a few times. The chain uses TRBV27 and TRBJ1-1; no firm D call. Between the trimmed V and J ends, which lost 3 bases and 2 bases, there was a span of 13 bases. The germline gives CDR1 MNHEY, CDR2 SMNVEV (reference sequence). This CDR3 has 15 residues. The CDR3 spells CASSFGLGRNTEAFF. The CDR3 nucleotides read TGTGCCAGCAGTTTCGGACTCGGGCGTAACACTGAAGCTTTCTTT.

The rearrangement joins TRBV28 to TRBJ1-6; maybe TRBD1 (5 bases). Germline V gene data show CDR1 as MDHEN and CDR2 as SYDVKM. Trimming pared 2 bases from V and 9 bases from J, leaving 11 bases between. The CDR3 consists of 14 residues. The CDR3 DNA reads as TGTGCCAGCAGTTTACTCAGGGCGGTTTCACCCCTCCACTTT. Residues: CASSLLRAVSPLHF.

The V call is TRBV7-3, the J call TRBJ1-6; D ambiguous. Germline V lookup: CDR1 SGHTA, CDR2 FQGTGA. V dropped 4 bases and J dropped 7 bases, with 17 bases sitting between them. This CDR3 has 16 amino acids. DNA for the CDR3: TGTGCCAGCAGCTCCCGGGGTCAGCCAACGAATTCACCCCTCCACTTT. This gives the protein CASSSRGQPTNSPLHF.